The next 10 T cell receptor beta chains were all read from a single sample in a study of blood T cell repertoires in COVID-19 (dated by TCRdb to about 2020). Library preparation employed the immunoSEQ multiplex PCR assay. This is the immuneACCESS table as TCRdb keeps it, with only in-frame sequences that have V and J called. A part of the clones is gone; compared with another copy, unresolved V genes explain less than half, and the rest is unexplained. The sample table holds approximately 190,000 clones, of which more than 85% were seen once. 2% to 2.5% of the sample is in the top ten clones. The specimen sequenced was peripheral blood. These receptors all stem from a man in his 70s with active or convalescent COVID-19.

The chain links TRBV7-9 to TRBJ1-6; a weak D match, TRBD1 (5 bases). Germline loops: CDR1 SEHNR, CDR2 FQNEAQ (reference sequence). The V gene lost 0 bases and the J gene lost 8 bases, with 14 bases spanning the gap. This CDR3 is 16 amino acids long. The CDR3 nucleotides read TGTGCCAGCAGCTTAGCACGGGGGGTTACGGATTCACCCCTCCACTTT. It specifies CASSLARGVTDSPLHF.

The V call is TRBV10-3, the J call TRBJ2-6, with D possibly TRBD1 on 6 matching bases. The germline CDR1 and CDR2 sequences are ENHRY and SYGVKD. V was pared by 6 bases and J by 0 bases, with 9 bases between. The CDR3 loop spans 15 amino acids. CDR3 DNA sequence: TGTGCCATCAGAGGACAGAGCTCTGGGGCCAACGTCCTGACTTTC. It is translated as CAIRGQSSGANVLTF.

The rearrangement links TRBV27 to TRBJ1-4, with 7 bases identical to TRBD1. The CDR3 consists of 13 residues. Looked up from germline, CDR1 is MNHEY and CDR2 is SMNVEV (reference sequence). V shed 6 bases and J 7 bases; nucleotides not matched to a gene: 5. The CDR3, as DNA: TGTGCCAGCAGCGCCACAGGGGCTGAAAAACTGTTTTTT. It yields the protein CASSATGAEKLFF.

This chain connects TRBV5-4 to TRBJ1-6; a weak D match, TRBD1 (5 bases). CDR1 and CDR2 (germline): SGHNT, YYREEE (reference sequence). This CDR3 comprises 14 residues. Trimming cost V 0 bases and J 9 bases, with 10 bases left between them. CDR3 loop: CASSLESGRSPLHF. CDR3 coding DNA: TGTGCCAGCAGCTTGGAGTCAGGGCGTTCACCCCTCCACTTT.

This chain joins TRBV19 and TRBJ2-5; D is undetermined. Trimming removed 6 bases at V and 1 base at J, with 9 bases between. Germline V gene lookup returns CDR1 LNHDA and CDR2 SQIVND (reference sequence). The CDR3 covers 13 residues. CDR3 in DNA: TGTGCCAGTAGATCCGACACCCAAGAGACCCAGTACTTC. Amino acid sequence: CASRSDTQETQYF.

This clone was seen a single time. The V call is TRBV5-5, the J call TRBJ1-6; 10 bases fit TRBD1. The CDR3 totals 18 residues. CDR1 is SGHKS and CDR2 is YYEKEE in the germline V gene (reference sequence). V dropped 1 base and J dropped 9; count of bases not matched to a gene: 13. This CDR3 reads CASSLSLFGTGEGSPLHF. The DNA of the CDR3 is TGTGCCAGCAGCTTGAGTCTGTTCGGGACAGGGGAAGGTTCACCCCTCCACTTT.

The rearrangement links TRBV5-1 to TRBJ2-1, with 8 bases fitting TRBD2. The V gene's germline CDR1 is SGHRS and CDR2 YFSETQ. The CDR3 length is 15 residues. V shed 0 bases and J 6 bases; nucleotides not matched to a gene: 5. Written as DNA, the CDR3 is TGCGCCAGCAGCTTGGATCCGGGGGGGAGCAATGAGCAGTTCTTC. Its translation: CASSLDPGGSNEQFF.

The chain employs TRBV21-1 and TRBJ2-3; TRBD2 is taken as the D call from the table, unchecked against the DNA. TRBV21-1 is given as a pseudogene. The CDR3 spans 15 residues. For the CDR3, the DNA is TGTGCCAGCAGCAAAGTTCGGAGCGGCCCAGATACGCAGTATTTT. Amino acid sequence: CASSKVRSGPDTQYF.

The chain employs TRBV6-5 and TRBJ1-1; D is ambiguous. Trimming removed 6 bases from V and 1 base from J, with 15 bases in between. The CDR3 loop spans 15 amino acids. The germline gives CDR1 MNHEY, CDR2 SVGAGI. The CDR3 nucleotides read TGTGCCAGCAGGTATACCCGGGATAGGAACACTGAAGCTTTCTTT. Translated: CASRYTRDRNTEAFF.

This clone has just a few counts. This chain uses TRBV6-5 with TRBJ2-5, with 9 bases aligning to TRBD1. The trim removed 2 bases at V and 7 bases at J, leaving 8 bases unmatched. The CDR3 loop spans 15 amino acids. The V gene's germline CDR1 is MNHEY and CDR2 SVGAGI. CDR3 nucleotide sequence: TGTGCCAGCAGTTACGGACAGGGGAGTTACGGGACCCAGTACTTC. Protein sequence: CASSYGQGSYGTQYF.